A single sample is the source of the 27 T cell receptor beta chains below, sequenced in a study of blood T cell repertoires in COVID-19. Clones were read by immunoSEQ multiplex PCR, and TCRdb kept only the in-frame ones, dropping some. The repertoire holds hundreds of thousands of clones, with 70% to 90% as singletons. The sample was PBMCs or T cells enriched from blood (not recorded which). The receptors derive from a man aged 30 to 39 with acute COVID-19.

The CDR3 spells CSVVRGSETQYF. For the CDR3, the DNA is TGCAGCGTTGTAAGGGGTAGTGAGACCCAGTACTTC. The V and J genes are TRBV29-1 and TRBJ2-5; the D gene is possibly TRBD1 (5 bases). Trimming pared 4 bases from V and 5 bases from J, leaving 11 bases between. The CDR3 loop spans 12 amino acids. The V gene's germline CDR1 is SQVTM and CDR2 ANQGSEA.

This clone is a singleton in its sample. The genes are TRBV7-2 and TRBJ2-1, with 10 bases that match TRBD2. Germline CDR1 is SGHTA and CDR2 is FQGNSA. The CDR3 is made up of 18 amino acids. V dropped 5 bases and J dropped 0; count of bases not matched to a gene: 10. In DNA, the CDR3 is TGTGCCAGCAGCGGACAGGCTAGCGGGGGCCTCTCCTACAATGAGCAGTTCTTC. Its protein product is CASSGQASGGLSYNEQFF.

J is TRBJ1-6 and V is TRBV16, with 8 bases lining up with TRBD1. This CDR3 contains 14 residues. The germline V gene encodes CDR1 KGHSY and CDR2 FQNENV. J lost 10 bases, V lost 4 bases, and 6 bases had no gene match. The CDR3 sequence is CASSPDRARSPLHF. The CDR3 nucleotides are TGTGCCAGCAGCCCGGACAGGGCGAGGTCACCCCTCCACTTT.

The chain combines TRBV7-9 with TRBJ2-7; D may be TRBD1 (6 bases). V lost 3 bases and J lost 3, with 12 bases in between. There are 14 residues in the CDR3. Germline CDR1 is SEHNR and CDR2 is FQNEAQ (reference sequence). The CDR3 nucleotides are TGTGCCAGCAGCTTTGACAGGTTGAGCTACGAGCAGTACTTC. This codes for CASSFDRLSYEQYF.

The chain combines TRBV4-1 with TRBJ1-3; D gene uncertain. The V end lost 1 base, the J end lost 11 bases, and 6 bases lay between the germline ends. This CDR3 comprises 11 residues. Germline values: CDR1 MGHRA, CDR2 YSYEKL. The CDR3 nucleotides are TGCGCCAGCAGCCAAGGGTTAGCCATATATTTT. This encodes CASSQGLAIYF.

The chain recombines TRBV6-5 with TRBJ1-2, with 7 positions matching TRBD1. Germline V gives CDR1 MNHEY, CDR2 SVGAGI. The CDR3 is made up of 15 amino acids. Unmatched junction bases numbered 15, after V lost 7 bases and J lost 7 bases. CDR3 nucleotides: TGTGCCAGCACCAAGGAGACAGGGCAAGGGCGTGGCTACACCTTC. Amino acids: CASTKETGQGRGYTF.

Details on this clone: The identical CDR3 is also encoded by other nucleotide sequences in the sample. In nucleotides, the CDR3 is TGTGCCAGCAGTTTATCAGGGGTTTACGAGCAGTACTTC. Translating it yields CASSLSGVYEQYF. The chain links TRBV27 to TRBJ2-7, with a tentative D call TRBD1 (5 bases). The CDR3 covers 13 residues. V lost 0 bases to trimming and J lost 4 bases, with 7 bases between them. Per the germline V gene, CDR1 is MNHEY and CDR2 is SMNVEV (reference sequence).

Of note for this clone: The junction shows a germline mismatch at one end, possibly a read error. The rearrangement uses TRBV7-2 and TRBJ1-4; a weak D match, TRBD1 (6 bases). The CDR3 loop spans 16 amino acids. Germline assignment: CDR1 SGHTA and CDR2 FQGNSA. The CDR3 protein is CASSSQGPGPKEKLFF. DNA of the CDR3: TGTGCCAGCAGCTCACAGGGTCCGGGGCCTAAAGAAAAACTGTTTTTT.

The chain employs TRBV3-1 (or the pseudogene TRBV3-2) and TRBJ2-7; D is possibly TRBD2 (6 bases). The V gene lost 1 base and the J gene lost 6 bases, with 13 bases spanning the gap. The CDR3 length is 14 residues. CDR1 is LGHDT, CDR2 YNNKEL, per germline (reference sequence). CDR3 sequence (DNA): TGTGCCAGCAGCCAAGGGACGGGGGTGGTCGAGCAGTACTTC. Residues: CASSQGTGVVEQYF.

This rearrangement joins TRBV6-4 to TRBJ2-2, with D perhaps TRBD2 (5 bases). V lost 6 bases to trimming and J lost 5 bases, with 10 bases between them. The CDR3 consists of 13 residues. CDR1 and CDR2 from the germline V gene are MRHNA and SNTAGT. The CDR3 bases are TGTGCCAGCAGCCGGGGAGAAACCGGGGAGCTGTTTTTT. Translated: CASSRGETGELFF.

The chain employs TRBV19 and TRBJ2-1, with D tentatively TRBD2 (7 bases). V was pared by 6 bases and J by 7 bases, with 19 bases between. The CDR3 has 15 amino acids. CDR1 and CDR2 from the germline V gene are LNHDA and SQIVND (reference sequence). The DNA for the CDR3 is TGTGCCAGTAGCCGGGGGGCGGGGAGGACGAATGAGCAGTTCTTC. It is translated as CASSRGAGRTNEQFF. Filled out from reference TRBV19 and TRBJ2-1, the complete variable domain reads DGGITQSPKYLFRKEGQNVTLSCEQNLNHDAMYWYRQDPGQGLRLIYYSQIVNDFQKGDIAEGYSVSREKKESFPLTVTSAQKNPTAFYLCASSRGAGRTNEQFFGPGTRLTVL.

V usage is TRBV23-1 and J usage is TRBJ2-4; 9 bases line up with TRBD1. TRBV23-1 is an ORF, with its function uncertain. CDR3 size: 15 residues. Germline trimming cut 11 bases from V and 3 bases from J; bases unmatched to any gene: 11. The CDR3 loop is CAGHYRGLDKNIQYF. In DNA form, the CDR3 reads TGCGCCGGGCATTACAGGGGGCTCGACAAAAACATTCAGTACTTC.

The chain uses TRBV10-3 and TRBJ1-1, with D maybe TRBD1 (6 bases). V gave up 3 bases and J gave up 2 bases, with 7 bases separating them. From germline, CDR1 is ENHRY and CDR2 SYGVKD. The CDR3 has 13 amino acids. As DNA, the CDR3 is TGTGCCATCAGTGAACAGGGAAACACTGAAGCTTTCTTT. Encoded protein: CAISEQGNTEAFF.

The chain combines TRBV5-1 with TRBJ1-1; D gene ambiguous. With 0 bases removed from V and 1 base from J, the gap between germline ends came to 10 bases. Germline assignment: CDR1 SGHRS and CDR2 YFSETQ. This CDR3 spans 15 amino acids. The CDR3 reads CASSLEATANTEAFF. In DNA form, the CDR3 reads TGCGCCAGCAGCTTGGAAGCTACAGCGAACACTGAAGCTTTCTTT.

The CDR3 nucleotides are TGTGCCAGCAGCGGAACAGGGGATAGTTGGGAAAAACTGTTTTTT. Encoded protein: CASSGTGDSWEKLFF. V usage is TRBV3-1 (or the pseudogene TRBV3-2) and J usage is TRBJ1-4, with 7 bases aligning to TRBD1. The CDR3 has 15 amino acids. Germline V gene lookup returns CDR1 LGHDT and CDR2 YNNKEL (reference sequence). The V gene end was trimmed by 5 bases and the J gene end by 8 bases; junction bases not matched to a gene: 11.

The V call is TRBV10-3, the J call TRBJ2-7, with 7 nucleotides matching TRBD1. V was pared by 4 bases and J by 1 base, with 4 bases of the junction left unmatched. Germline V gives CDR1 ENHRY, CDR2 SYGVKD. CDR3 size: 14 residues. As DNA, the CDR3 is TGTGCCATCAGTGGGACAGGAAAGTCCTACGAGCAGTACTTC. It specifies CAISGTGKSYEQYF.

The chain combines TRBV28 with TRBJ2-2; 8 bases align to TRBD1. There are 16 residues in the CDR3. After removal of 6 bases from V and 5 bases from J, the junction contained 11 bases not matched to a gene. CDR1 is MDHEN, CDR2 SYDVKM, per germline. CDR3 sequence (DNA): TGTGCCAGCAGAGCCCCGACGGGACAGGTGACCGGGGAGCTGTTTTTT. Residues: CASRAPTGQVTGELFF.

V and J are TRBV29-1 and TRBJ2-1; TRBD2 matches at 12 bases. Germline CDR1 SQVTM, CDR2 ANQGSEA. V was clipped by 4 bases and J by 10 bases; unmatched bases: 5. CDR3 size: 13 residues. In nucleotides, the CDR3 is TGCAGCGTTGGTGGCCTAGCGGGGGGGGAGCAGTTCTTC. Translating gives CSVGGLAGGEQFF.

This clone was recorded a few times. The chain recombines TRBV10-3 with TRBJ2-3, with unresolved D. Trimming took off 6 bases at V and 0 bases at J, with 10 bases between the two ends. The CDR3 is made up of 14 amino acids. The germline gives CDR1 ENHRY, CDR2 SYGVKD. For the CDR3, the DNA is TGTGCCATCAGCCAACGAGCTAGCACAGATACGCAGTATTTT. Its protein is CAISQRASTDTQYF.

The chain has TRBV18 and TRBJ2-2, with 7 bases that match TRBD1. The ends lost 1 base at V and 4 bases at J; junction bases unmatched: 9. Germline-derived CDR1 and CDR2 are KGHSH and LQKENI. This CDR3 is 17 amino acids long. As DNA, the CDR3 is TGTGCCAGCTCACCACTAAGGGGGCCGGGGAGCACCGGGGAGCTGTTTTTT. This gives the protein CASSPLRGPGSTGELFF. Supplemented by reference TRBV18 and TRBJ2-2, the full variable domain reads NAGVMQNPRHLVRRRGQEARLRCSPMKGHSHVYWYRQLPEEGLKFMVYLQKENIIDESGMPKERFSAEFPKEGPSILRIQQVVRGDSAAYFCASSPLRGPGSTGELFFGEGSRLTVL.

The chain joins TRBV19 to TRBJ1-5; no clear D. In germline, CDR1 is LNHDA, CDR2 SQIVND (reference sequence). This CDR3 is built from 13 residues. Trimming stripped 6 bases from V and 1 base from J, with 7 bases between. The CDR3 DNA reads as TGTGCCAGTAGAGAACAGAGCAATCAGCCCCAGCATTTT. It specifies CASREQSNQPQHF.

This clone was recorded once. The gene calls are TRBV5-6 and TRBJ1-5, with 10 positions matching TRBD1. The CDR3 loop spans 16 amino acids. With V trimmed by 3 bases and J by 3 bases, 6 bases remained unmatched. Germline CDR1 SGHDT, CDR2 YYEEEE. The CDR3 protein is CASSSMGQGNNQPQHF. CDR3 sequence (DNA): TGTGCCAGCAGCTCCATGGGACAGGGGAACAATCAGCCCCAGCATTTT. Looking up the rest from reference TRBV5-6 and TRBJ1-5 gives the full variable domain: DAGVTQSPTHLIKTRGQQVTLRCSPKSGHDTVSWYQQALGQGPQFIFQYYEEEERQRGNFPDRFSGHQFPNYSSELNVNALLLGDSALYLCASSSMGQGNNQPQHFGDGTRLSIL.

The rearrangement joins TRBV19 to TRBJ2-1; D perhaps matches TRBD2 (7 bases). Germline V gives CDR1 LNHDA, CDR2 SQIVND (reference sequence). This CDR3 spans 14 amino acids. V gave up 3 bases and J gave up 6 bases, with 12 bases separating them. CDR3 protein: CASSIQGTINEQFF. The CDR3 bases are TGTGCCAGTAGTATCCAGGGGACTATCAATGAGCAGTTCTTC.

The chain has TRBV5-4 and TRBJ2-1; 7 bases match TRBD2. Germline V lookup: CDR1 SGHNT, CDR2 YYREEE (reference sequence). The trim removed 2 bases at V and 6 bases at J, leaving 2 bases unmatched. The CDR3 runs to 13 residues. The CDR3 loop is CASSFPSGNEQFF. The CDR3 DNA sequence: TGTGCCAGCAGCTTCCCTAGCGGCAATGAGCAGTTCTTC.

The chain has TRBV6-5 and TRBJ2-5; D gene uncertain. The CDR3 loop spans 15 amino acids. V lost 7 bases, J lost 4 bases, and 19 bases lay in between. CDR1 and CDR2 (germline): MNHEY, SVGAGI. CDR3: CASTPVARIGETQYF. Here the CDR3 DNA reads TGTGCCAGCACCCCCGTAGCCCGGATAGGAGAGACCCAGTACTTC.

This clone was recorded once. V usage is TRBV6-6 and J usage is TRBJ2-5, with D possibly being TRBD2 (6 bases). V was cut by 6 bases and J by 2 bases, with 13 bases left in between. The CDR3 covers 14 residues. Per the germline V gene, CDR1 is MNHNY and CDR2 is SVGAGI (reference sequence). In DNA, the CDR3 is TGTGCCAGCAGGCGGGGCGACCCACAAGAGACCCAGTACTTC. It is translated as CASRRGDPQETQYF.

The table lists this clone with a few counts. The CDR3 loop reads CASKESVEAFF. The DNA of the CDR3 is TGTGCCAGCAAGGAGTCTGTTGAAGCTTTCTTT. The rearrangement joins TRBV2 to TRBJ1-1; no definite D call. Between the trimmed V and J ends, which lost 7 bases and 7 bases, there was a span of 10 bases. This CDR3 is 11 amino acids long. The germline CDR1 and CDR2 sequences are SNHLY and FYNNEI.